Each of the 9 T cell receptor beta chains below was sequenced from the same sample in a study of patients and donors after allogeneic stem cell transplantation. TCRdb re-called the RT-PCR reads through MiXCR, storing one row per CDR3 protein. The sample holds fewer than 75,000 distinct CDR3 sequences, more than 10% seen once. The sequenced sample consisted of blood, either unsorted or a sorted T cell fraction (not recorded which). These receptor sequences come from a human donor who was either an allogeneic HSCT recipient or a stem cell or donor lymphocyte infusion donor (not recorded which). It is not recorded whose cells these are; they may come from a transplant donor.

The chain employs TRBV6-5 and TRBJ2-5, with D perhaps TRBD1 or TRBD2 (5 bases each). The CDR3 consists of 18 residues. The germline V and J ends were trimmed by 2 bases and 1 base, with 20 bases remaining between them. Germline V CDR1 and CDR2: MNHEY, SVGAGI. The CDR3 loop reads CASSYLTPATGLQETQYF. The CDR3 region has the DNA TGTGCCAGCAGTTACCTAACACCGGCGACGGGGCTCCAAGAGACCCAGTACTTC.

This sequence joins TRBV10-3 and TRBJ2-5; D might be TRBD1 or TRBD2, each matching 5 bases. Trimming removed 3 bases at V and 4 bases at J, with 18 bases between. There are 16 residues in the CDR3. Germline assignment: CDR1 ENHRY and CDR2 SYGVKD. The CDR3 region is CAISEEGFYSGETQYF. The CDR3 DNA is TGTGCCATCAGTGAAGAGGGGTTTTACAGTGGAGAGACCCAGTACTTC.

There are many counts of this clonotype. This CDR3 is CASSFAGYNEQFF. The CDR3 nucleotides are TGTGCCAGCAGTTTTGCAGGATACAATGAGCAGTTCTTC. V is TRBV27 and J is TRBJ2-1; D remains unclear. In germline, CDR1 is MNHEY, CDR2 SMNVEV (reference sequence). V was cut by 3 bases and J by 4 bases, with 7 bases left in between. This CDR3 is 13 amino acids long.

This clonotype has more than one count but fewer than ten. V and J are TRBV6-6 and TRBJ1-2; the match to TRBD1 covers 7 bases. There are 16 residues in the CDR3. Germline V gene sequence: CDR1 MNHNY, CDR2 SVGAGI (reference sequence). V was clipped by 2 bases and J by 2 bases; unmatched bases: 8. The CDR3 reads CASSYKQGDINYGYTF. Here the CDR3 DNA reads TGTGCCAGCAGTTACAAGCAGGGGGATATAAACTATGGCTACACCTTC.

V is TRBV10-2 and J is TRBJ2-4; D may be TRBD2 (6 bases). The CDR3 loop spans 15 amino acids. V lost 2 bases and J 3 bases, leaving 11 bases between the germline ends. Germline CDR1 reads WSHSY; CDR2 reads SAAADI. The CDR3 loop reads CASSEGASDKNIQYF. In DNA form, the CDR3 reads TGCGCCAGCAGTGAGGGGGCTAGCGACAAAAACATTCAGTACTTC.

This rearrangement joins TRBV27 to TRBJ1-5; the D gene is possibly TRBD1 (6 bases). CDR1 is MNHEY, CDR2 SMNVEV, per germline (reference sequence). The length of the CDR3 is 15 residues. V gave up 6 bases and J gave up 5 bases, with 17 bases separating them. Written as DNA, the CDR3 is TGTGCCAGCAGCGCATCCCCAGGGGCTCATCAGCCCCAGCATTTT. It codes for CASSASPGAHQPQHF.

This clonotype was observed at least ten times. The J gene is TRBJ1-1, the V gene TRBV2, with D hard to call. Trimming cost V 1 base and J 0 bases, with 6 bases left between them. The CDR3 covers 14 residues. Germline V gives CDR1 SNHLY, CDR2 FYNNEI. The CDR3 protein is CASSEENLNTEAFF. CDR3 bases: TGTGCCAGCAGTGAAGAAAACTTGAACACTGAAGCTTTCTTT.

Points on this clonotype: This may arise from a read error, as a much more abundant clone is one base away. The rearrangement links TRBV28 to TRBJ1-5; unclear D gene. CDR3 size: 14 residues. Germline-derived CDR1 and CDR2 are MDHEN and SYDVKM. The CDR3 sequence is CAGSTIPLNQPQHF. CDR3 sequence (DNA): TGTGCCGGCAGTACAATCCCGCTAAATCAGCCCCAGCATTTT.

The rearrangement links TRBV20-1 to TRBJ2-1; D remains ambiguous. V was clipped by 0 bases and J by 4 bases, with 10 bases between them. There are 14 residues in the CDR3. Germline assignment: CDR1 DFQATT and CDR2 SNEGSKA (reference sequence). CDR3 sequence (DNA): TGCAGTGCTAGAGATTACGGTGGGTACAATGAGCAGTTCTTC. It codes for CSARDYGGYNEQFF.